The source of this TCR beta chain is a study of T cells in Graves' hyperthyroidism and ophthalmopathy. Study-wide findings and caveats: In validation, the model predicted ophthalmopathy. These predictions came a median roughly six months before onset.

This clonotype appeared a few times. Its antigen is still unknown. Looked up from germline, CDR1 is SGHDN and CDR2 is FVKESK. V lost 1 base and J 2 bases, leaving 5 bases between the germline ends. The CDR3 sequence is 14 residues long. There were TCR beta CDR3 regions amplified from RNA transcripts. Using the HTBI primer set, a first-round RT-PCR was run on the TCR CDR3. TCRdb re-called the multiplex PCR reads with MiXCR, one entry per CDR3 protein. The profile shows approximately 640,000 distinct CDR3 sequences, about a sixth of them singletons. The sequence was obtained from a woman younger than 45 with Graves' hyperthyroidism. This chain joins TRBV14 and TRBJ2-2; D gene uncertain. The sample consisted of blood. CDR3 DNA: TGTGCCAGCAGCCAAGTCAGAAACACCGGGGAGCTGTTTTTT. It codes for CASSQVRNTGELFF.